This T cell receptor beta chain was captured by sequencing in a study of blood T cell repertoires in COVID-19. On the study more broadly: COVID-19 samples, acute and convalescent, were from the United States, Italy and Spain. In each case, the material was cDNA or gDNA derived from T cells, B-cell-depleted T cells, or PBMCs.

TCRdb keeps only in-frame clones here, not all; method: immunoSEQ multiplex PCR. The sample gives tens of thousands of clones, 78% of which show up once; 4.9% is in the top ten. This CDR3 contains 17 residues. Looked up from germline, CDR1 is SGHRS and CDR2 is YFSETQ. V shed 0 bases, J shed 0 bases, and the junction held 5 bases outside the gene matches. This receptor was identified in a human donor in a cohort sampled during active COVID-19. Specimen: peripheral blood. V gene TRBV5-1 combines with J gene TRBJ1-1; 10 nucleotides line up with TRBD1. This chain's CDR3 is CASSLGTGGLMNTEAFF. The CDR3 DNA reads TGCGCCAGCAGCTTGGGGACAGGGGGTTTAATGAACACTGAAGCTTTCTTT.